This T cell receptor beta chain was recorded in a study of human T cells and chemical hapten exposure. Findings of the study overall: Since the donors had alopecia, their immune response may not be the same as that of healthy people. Counts of expanded TCRs (at PT1) showed a positive correlation with patch test score.

Time point meaning: patch test 1, 2 weeks after DPC sensitization. The treatment here: therapeutic diphenylcyclopropenone sensitization with weekly scalp DPC. In TCRdb, the RACE reads were re-called with MiXCR into one record per CDR3 protein. The sample yields 40,000 to 60,000 distinct CDR3 sequences, around 9% seen once. This clonotype was observed many times. The antigen is unknown. Germline V gene sequence: CDR1 DFQATT, CDR2 SNEGSKA (reference sequence). The CDR3 consists of 11 residues. Trimming pared 6 bases from V and 11 bases from J, leaving 16 bases between. The rearrangement links TRBV20-1 to TRBJ1-1, with D perhaps matching TRBD1 (6 bases). This sample comprised whole blood, obtained in connection with sensitization to the hapten diphenylcyclopropenone (DPC). The receptor comes from a woman aged 45-59 years with alopecia areata. Some clones in this sample may be carry-over from other donors' samples. The CDR3 here is CSAINRDLAFF. DNA for the CDR3: TGCAGTGCAATCAACAGGGATTTGGCTTTCTTT.